The table lists the clone carrying this T cell receptor (beta chain) with many counts. Its antigen is currently unknown. A single record per CDR3 protein comes from TCRdb applying MiXCR to the 5' RACE reads. The table shows some 200,000 distinct CDR3 sequences, with about 7% occurring only once. The source of the sample is a study of CD8 T cells in ankylosing spondylitis. Study-level points and caveats: Previously reported in reactive arthritis synovial fluid and blood were some of the motif variants. Seven to nine highly homologous variants made up a TCR beta motif, and this motif appeared characteristic of ankylosing spondylitis blood. Disease-associated clones were CD8+ and fairly uncommon in peripheral blood.

In germline, CDR1 is SEHNR, CDR2 FQNEAQ (reference sequence). V was cut by 5 bases and J by 5 bases, with 9 bases left in between. The CDR3 totals 13 residues. This TCR derives from a male donor with ankylosing spondylitis. The sample was blood, either unsorted or a sorted T cell fraction (not recorded which). The chain links TRBV7-9 to TRBJ1-4; D remains ambiguous. Here the CDR3 reads CASSVGSNEKLFF. The CDR3 DNA reads as TGTGCCAGCAGCGTCGGGAGCAATGAAAAACTGTTTTTT.